This T cell receptor (beta chain) was documented in a study of Ad26.COV2.S vaccination and SARS-CoV-2 variants. Measured with immunoSEQ multiplex PCR; TCRdb has only the in-frame clones, and not every one. The sample carries 300,000 to 350,000 clones, around four fifths recorded once. Treatment: around 19 received Ad26.COV2.S at low or high dose, single or two shots; 5 received placebo; per-sample allocation not given. Collection of samples fell on day 63 after the first vaccine or placebo injection. The TCR was taken from a person aged 18 to 65 who received the Ad26.COV2.S COVID-19 vaccine or a placebo. The sample in question was peripheral blood, obtained in a trial of Ad26.COV2.S vaccine versus placebo.

The CDR3 region has the DNA TGCGCCAGCAGCTTCCTAGCTAGCGGTTACCAAGAGACCCAGTACTTC. This codes for CASSFLASGYQETQYF. The genes are TRBV5-1 and TRBJ2-5; 7 bases are shared with TRBD2. The CDR3 has 16 amino acids. The germline V gene encodes CDR1 SGHRS and CDR2 YFSETQ. Trimming at V came to 2 bases and at J to 0 bases, leaving 7 bases not matched to a gene.